Following are 10 T cell receptor beta chains from one sample sequenced in a study of CD8 T cells in ankylosing spondylitis (dated by TCRdb to about 2017). The paper as a whole reports these results and caveats: A TCR beta motif of about eight highly homologous amino acid variants appeared characteristic of blood from ankylosing spondylitis patients.

For these receptors, no antigen is known. The library was made by 5' RACE. This sample was sequenced with an Illumina HiSeq 2500. The public reads were run again by TCRdb, first through fastp at Q25 and then through MiXCR, and only productive beta chains were kept. Rows merge per CDR3 protein into single entries with the most common DNA and genes. For this sample there are about 210,000 distinct CDR3 sequences; around 7.9% appear just once. Of the sample, more than 13% falls within the top ten clones. The sample consisted of blood, either unsorted or a sorted T cell fraction (not recorded which). The receptor source for this set is a male donor with ankylosing spondylitis.

This clonotype has a handful of counts. The chain is built from TRBV4-2 and TRBJ2-7; D gene ambiguous. There are 13 residues in the CDR3. Looked up from germline, CDR1 is LGHNA and CDR2 is YNFKEQ. Trimming took 2 bases from V and 0 from J, leaving 5 bases between them. The CDR3 DNA is TGTGCCAGCAGCCAATATGGCTCCTACGAGCAGTACTTC. Translation: CASSQYGSYEQYF.

At least ten counts were recorded for this clonotype. The genes are TRBV7-9 and TRBJ1-6; D gene ambiguous. This CDR3 contains 13 residues. Germline lookup yields CDR1 SEHNR and CDR2 FQNEAQ (reference sequence). V was cut by 1 base and J by 4 bases, with 2 bases left in between. The CDR3 DNA follows: TGTGCCAGCAGCTTAGGGTATAATTCACCCCTCCACTTT. It encodes CASSLGYNSPLHF.

The V call is TRBV12-3 or TRBV12-4, the J call TRBJ2-7; 8 nucleotides line up with TRBD1. J was trimmed by 3 bases and V by 5 bases; bases with no gene match: 3. The CDR3 is 13 amino acids. Here the CDR3 DNA reads TGTGCCAGCAGTACCGGGACAGGCTACGAGCAGTACTTC. Protein product: CASSTGTGYEQYF.

This clonotype was picked up many times. The CDR3 DNA reads TGTGCCAGCAGTTTCCTGGGCAGGAGCTCACCCCTCCACTTT. Residues: CASSFLGRSSPLHF. This chain connects TRBV12-3 or TRBV12-4 to TRBJ1-6; no clear D. Trimming shortened V by 3 bases and J by 10 bases, and 13 bases separated the two germline ends. The CDR3 has 14 amino acids.

This clonotype was seen many times. The chain couples TRBV27 to TRBJ2-2; D is tentatively TRBD1 or TRBD2 (5 bases each). The CDR3 has 15 residues. V gave up 5 bases and J gave up 4 bases, with 14 bases separating them. The germline V gene encodes CDR1 MNHEY and CDR2 SMNVEV (reference sequence). The CDR3 spells CASSPRVLGTGELFF. CDR3 nucleotides: TGTGCCAGCAGTCCCAGGGTACTAGGCACCGGGGAGCTGTTTTTT.

In this sample, this clonotype turned up a few times. The chain carries TRBV6-2 or TRBV6-3 and TRBJ2-1, with 10 positions matching TRBD1. Germline loops: CDR1 MNHEY, CDR2 SVGEGT. The length of the CDR3 is 15 residues. The junction had 0 bases not matched to a gene; V was cut back by 2 bases and J by 2 bases. The CDR3 DNA is TGTGCCAGCAGTTACGGGACAGGGGCCTACAATGAGCAGTTCTTC. It encodes CASSYGTGAYNEQFF.

This clonotype was counted many times. This chain joins TRBV2 and TRBJ2-1, with D tentatively TRBD2 (5 bases). The CDR3 is made up of 17 amino acids. Germline values: CDR1 SNHLY, CDR2 FYNNEI. V lost 3 bases and J 0 bases, leaving 15 bases between the germline ends. CDR3 sequence reads: CASSDNLLGSSYNEQFF. For the CDR3, the DNA is TGTGCCAGCAGTGATAATTTACTAGGGAGCTCCTACAATGAGCAGTTCTTC.

This clonotype appeared a few times. This chain uses TRBV7-9 with TRBJ2-1, with D perhaps assigned TRBD1 or TRBD2 (5 bases each). CDR3 length: 15 residues. V dropped 5 bases and J dropped 4 bases, with 15 bases sitting between them. Germline CDR1 is SEHNR and CDR2 is FQNEAQ (reference sequence). The CDR3 DNA reads TGTGCCAGCAGCGGGGCGGACTCCGATTACAATGAGCAGTTCTTC. Its protein is CASSGADSDYNEQFF.

This clonotype was detected many times. The CDR3 DNA is TGCAGTGCGGACTCACAAGAGACCCAGTACTTC. Translation: CSADSQETQYF. This rearrangement joins TRBV20-1 to TRBJ2-5; D is possibly TRBD2 (5 bases). Trimming cost V 6 bases and J 2 bases, with 7 bases left between them. The CDR3 consists of 11 residues. Germline loops: CDR1 DFQATT, CDR2 SNEGSKA (reference sequence).

This clonotype was detected many times. The chain links TRBV28 to TRBJ2-2; maybe TRBD2 (7 bases). V lost 3 bases, J lost 3 bases, and 17 bases lay in between. The CDR3 spans 17 residues. Germline V gives CDR1 MDHEN, CDR2 SYDVKM. The CDR3 region is CASSFAGGALDTGELFF. The CDR3 DNA follows: TGTGCCAGCAGTTTCGCTGGGGGGGCCCTTGACACCGGGGAGCTGTTTTTT.